These 11 T cell receptor beta chains originate from one sample sequenced in a study of tumor-infiltrating lymphocytes in primary liver carcinoma. Unsorted whole blood yielded the blood RNA, and germline DNA was also extracted. A constant-region primer served to make TCR beta cDNA from about 490 ng total RNA. Three nested multiplex PCR rounds, a slightly modified ARM-PCR method, built the TCR beta libraries. Running ten to eleven cycles apiece, the first two PCR rounds relied on TRBV1-TRBV30 forward primers together with a C-beta reverse primer. Each CDR3 protein is one row after TCRdb ran MiXCR on the multiplex PCR reads. Of a few hundred thousand distinct CDR3 sequences in the sample, 50% to 75% were seen once. The material sequenced was peripheral blood. Receptors originate from a woman between 25 and 40 years old with primary liver carcinoma and hepatitis B virus infection.

As concerns this clonotype: A read error is possible here, since a much larger clone lies one base away. The rearrangement links TRBV12-3 or TRBV12-4 to TRBJ2-7; D remains unclear. This CDR3 comprises 12 residues. The CDR3 bases are TGTGCCGGCAGTTTACAAGCTCGCGAGCAGTACTTC. Its translation is CAGSLQAREQYF.

Points on this clonotype: The junction and the germline gene differ at one end; a read error may be behind it. The V call is TRBV29-1, the J call TRBJ2-4; D possibly corresponds to TRBD1 (5 bases). Germline V lookup: CDR1 SQVTM, CDR2 ANQGSEA. This CDR3 is built from 13 residues. DNA of the CDR3: TGCAGTGTTGGGCAGGGCGCCAAAACCATTCAGTACTTC. Protein: CSVGQGAKTIQYF.

In its sample, this clonotype was seen many times. The rearrangement links TRBV4-1 to TRBJ2-4; D gene unclear. V lost 0 bases to trimming and J lost 2 bases, with 5 bases between them. The CDR3 spans 14 residues. Germline lookup yields CDR1 MGHRA and CDR2 YSYEKL. The CDR3 sequence is CASSQDWPKNIQYF. In nucleotides, the CDR3 is TGCGCCAGCAGCCAAGATTGGCCCAAAAACATTCAGTACTTC.

Regarding this clonotype: It is likely a read error, because the conserved phenylalanine at the end of the CDR3 is missing. V usage is TRBV11-2 and J usage is TRBJ2-1, with D unresolved. This CDR3 has 13 amino acids. Between the trimmed V and J ends, which lost 5 bases and 5 bases, there was a span of 10 bases. Per the germline V gene, CDR1 is SGHAT and CDR2 is FQNNGV. CDR3 sequence reads: CASSRLLDNEQFL. The DNA of the CDR3 is TGTGCCAGCAGCCGACTGCTAGACAATGAGCAGTTCCTC.

With regard to this clonotype: One end of the junction varies from germline; a read error may be responsible. The V and J genes are TRBV11-2 and TRBJ2-3, with D tentatively TRBD1 (6 bases). The CDR3 runs to 16 residues. In germline, CDR1 is SGHAT, CDR2 FQNNGV. The CDR3 loop is CASSPLLGQVKDTQYF. For the CDR3, the DNA is TGTGCCAGCAGCCCCCTCCTGGGACAAGTCAAGGATACGCAGTACTTT.

Ten or more counts support this clonotype. The chain recombines TRBV6-2 or TRBV6-3 with TRBJ2-7; TRBD2 agrees at 8 bases. With 4 bases clipped from V and 2 bases from J, the junction kept 7 bases outside the gene matches. The CDR3 extends over 15 amino acids. Looked up from germline, CDR1 is MNHEY and CDR2 is SVGEGT. The CDR3 nucleotides read TGTGCCAGCAGTTTCCATGTAGCGGGGCCCTACGAGCAGTACTTC. Protein sequence: CASSFHVAGPYEQYF.

Many counts were recorded for this clonotype. The V gene is TRBV12-3 or TRBV12-4, the J gene TRBJ1-1; D unresolved. Trimming removed 5 bases from V and 6 bases from J, with 16 bases in between. CDR3 length equals 14 residues. The CDR3 protein is CASSRSGIRAEAFF. The CDR3 region has the DNA TGTGCCAGCAGTCGCAGCGGAATTCGGGCTGAAGCTTTCTTT.

The CDR3 nucleotides read TGTGCCAGCAGTTTAGGCGAACAGGGCGGGGAGCTGTTTTTT. Amino acids: CASSLGEQGGELFF. The chain has TRBV12-3 or TRBV12-4 and TRBJ2-2, with a weak D call TRBD1 (6 bases). Trimming removed 1 base at V and 7 bases at J, with 10 bases between. The CDR3 is 14 residues long.

With respect to this clonotype: An end of the junction differs from the germline gene, which may be a read error. The chain links TRBV12-3 or TRBV12-4 to TRBJ2-4, with D perhaps TRBD2 (7 bases). This CDR3 is built from 15 residues. CDR3 bases: TGTGTCAGCACCTTGGGGGGGGGGCGAGGATACATTCAGTACTTC. Its protein product is CVSTLGGGRGYIQYF.

This clonotype was observed at least ten times. The chain couples TRBV10-2 to TRBJ2-7; 9 bases are a match to TRBD1. Germline V gene lookup returns CDR1 WSHSY and CDR2 SAAADI. The length of the CDR3 is 13 residues. The junction had 6 bases not matched to a gene; V was cut back by 8 bases and J by 4 bases. CDR3 DNA sequence: TGCGCCAGCGGACAGGGGATAGGATACGAGCAGTACTTC. It specifies CASGQGIGYEQYF.

This clonotype came up a few times. The V call is TRBV7-9, the J call TRBJ1-2; 9 nucleotides match TRBD1. Germline CDR1 and CDR2: SEHNR and FQNEAQ (reference sequence). The trim removed 1 base at V and 7 bases at J, leaving 4 bases unmatched. The CDR3 has 14 amino acids. The CDR3 region has the DNA TGTGCCAGCAGCTTAGTTCGGACAGGGGTTGGCTACACCTTC. Translation: CASSLVRTGVGYTF.